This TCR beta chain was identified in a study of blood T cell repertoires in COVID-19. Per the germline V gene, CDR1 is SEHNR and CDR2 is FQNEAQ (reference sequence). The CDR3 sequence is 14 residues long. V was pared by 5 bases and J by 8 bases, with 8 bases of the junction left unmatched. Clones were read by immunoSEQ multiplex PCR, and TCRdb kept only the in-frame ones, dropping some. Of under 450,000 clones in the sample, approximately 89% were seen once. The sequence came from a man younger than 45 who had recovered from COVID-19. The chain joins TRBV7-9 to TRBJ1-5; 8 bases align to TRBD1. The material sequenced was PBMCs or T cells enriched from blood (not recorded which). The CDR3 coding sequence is TGTGCCAGCAGCCGGACAGGGACGGGGGAGCCCCAGCATTTT. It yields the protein CASSRTGTGEPQHF.